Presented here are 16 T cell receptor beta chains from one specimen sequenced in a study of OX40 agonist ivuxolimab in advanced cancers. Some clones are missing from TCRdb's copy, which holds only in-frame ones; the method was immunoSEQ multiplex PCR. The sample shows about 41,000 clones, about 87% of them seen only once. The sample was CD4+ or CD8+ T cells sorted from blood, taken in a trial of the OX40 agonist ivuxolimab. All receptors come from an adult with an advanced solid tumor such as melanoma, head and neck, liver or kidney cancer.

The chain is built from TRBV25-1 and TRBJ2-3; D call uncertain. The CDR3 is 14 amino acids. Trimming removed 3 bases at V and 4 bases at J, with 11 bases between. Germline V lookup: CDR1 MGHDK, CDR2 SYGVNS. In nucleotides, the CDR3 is TGTGCCAGCAGTGATTTAAACTACCCAGATACGCAGTATTTT. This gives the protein CASSDLNYPDTQYF. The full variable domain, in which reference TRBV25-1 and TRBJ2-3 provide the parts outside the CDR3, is EADIYQTPRYLVIGTGKKITLECSQTMGHDKMYWYQQDPGMELHLIHYSYGVNSTEKGDLSSESTVSRIRTEHFPLTLESARPSHTSQYLCASSDLNYPDTQYFGPGTRLTVL.

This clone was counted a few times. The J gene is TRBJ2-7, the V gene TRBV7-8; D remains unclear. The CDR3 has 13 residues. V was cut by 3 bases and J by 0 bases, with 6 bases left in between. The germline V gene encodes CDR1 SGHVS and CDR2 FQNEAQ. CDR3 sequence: CASSFGASYEQYF. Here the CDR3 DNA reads TGTGCCAGCAGCTTCGGAGCCTCCTACGAGCAGTACTTC.

This chain's CDR3 is CASSYEEGYEQYF. In DNA form, the CDR3 reads TGTGCCAGCAGTTATGAGGAAGGCTACGAGCAGTACTTC. The rearrangement joins TRBV5-6 to TRBJ2-7; the D is unclear. Germline CDR1 and CDR2: SGHDT and YYEEEE. The V gene lost 5 bases and the J gene lost 3 bases, with 12 bases spanning the gap. The CDR3 is 13 amino acids.

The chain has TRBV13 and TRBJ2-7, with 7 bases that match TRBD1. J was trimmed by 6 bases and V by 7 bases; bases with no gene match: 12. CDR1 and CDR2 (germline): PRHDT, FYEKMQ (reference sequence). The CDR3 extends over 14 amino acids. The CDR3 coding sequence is TGTGCCAGCACCTACAGGGGAATTCTAAGCGAGCAGTACTTC. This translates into CASTYRGILSEQYF. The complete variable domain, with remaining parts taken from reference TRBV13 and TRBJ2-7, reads AAGVIQSPRHLIKEKRETATLKCYPIPRHDTVYWYQQGPGQDPQFLISFYEKMQSDKGSIPDRFSAQQFSDYHSELNMSSLELGDSALYFCASTYRGILSEQYFGPGTRLTVT.

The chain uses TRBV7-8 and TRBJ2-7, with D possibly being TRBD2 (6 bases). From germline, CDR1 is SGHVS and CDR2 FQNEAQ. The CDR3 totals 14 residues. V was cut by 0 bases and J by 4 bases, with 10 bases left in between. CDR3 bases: TGTGCCAGCAGCTTAGCCGGGAGCGTTTACGAGCAGTACTTC. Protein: CASSLAGSVYEQYF.

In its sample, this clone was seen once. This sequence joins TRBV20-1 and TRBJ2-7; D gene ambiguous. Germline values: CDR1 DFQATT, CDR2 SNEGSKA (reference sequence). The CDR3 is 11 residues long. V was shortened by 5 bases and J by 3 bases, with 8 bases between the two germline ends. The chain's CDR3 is CSAQENYEQYF. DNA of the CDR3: TGCAGTGCTCAGGAGAACTACGAGCAGTACTTC.

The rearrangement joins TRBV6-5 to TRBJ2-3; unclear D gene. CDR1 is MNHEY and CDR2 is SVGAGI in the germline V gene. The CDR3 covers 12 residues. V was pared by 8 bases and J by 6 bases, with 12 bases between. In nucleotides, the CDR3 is TGTGCCAGCTATACCAGGACCGATACGCAGTATTTT. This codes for CASYTRTDTQYF.

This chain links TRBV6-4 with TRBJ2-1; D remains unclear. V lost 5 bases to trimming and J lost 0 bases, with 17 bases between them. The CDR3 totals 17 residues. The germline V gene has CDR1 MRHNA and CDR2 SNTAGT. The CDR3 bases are TGTGCCAGCAGTCGCAATCCCCTCCGGAGCTCCTACAATGAGCAGTTCTTC. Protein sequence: CASSRNPLRSSYNEQFF.

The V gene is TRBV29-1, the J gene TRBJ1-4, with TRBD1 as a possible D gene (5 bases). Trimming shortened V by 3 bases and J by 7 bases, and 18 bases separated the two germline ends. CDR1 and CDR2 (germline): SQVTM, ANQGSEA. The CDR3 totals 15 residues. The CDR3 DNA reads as TGCAGCGTTGAGTCTTTCGGGGCGGTTGGTGAAAAACTGTTTTTT. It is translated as CSVESFGAVGEKLFF.

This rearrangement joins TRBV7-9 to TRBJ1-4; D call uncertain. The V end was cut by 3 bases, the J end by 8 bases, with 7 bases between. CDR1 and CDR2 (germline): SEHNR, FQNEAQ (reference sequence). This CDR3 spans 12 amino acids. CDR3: CASSLKGEKLFF. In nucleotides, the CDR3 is TGTGCCAGCAGCTTGAAAGGGGAAAAACTGTTTTTT.

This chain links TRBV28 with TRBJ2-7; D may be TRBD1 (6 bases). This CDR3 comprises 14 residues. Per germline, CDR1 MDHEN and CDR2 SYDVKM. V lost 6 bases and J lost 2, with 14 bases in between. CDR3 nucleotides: TGTGCCAGCAGCTCCTCCTGGGGGCCCTACGAGCAGTACTTC. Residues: CASSSSWGPYEQYF. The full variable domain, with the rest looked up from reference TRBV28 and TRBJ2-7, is DVKVTQSSRYLVKRTGEKVFLECVQDMDHENMFWYRQDPGLGLRLIYFSYDVKMKEKGDIPEGYSVSREKKERFSLILESASTNQTSMYLCASSSSWGPYEQYFGPGTRLTVT.

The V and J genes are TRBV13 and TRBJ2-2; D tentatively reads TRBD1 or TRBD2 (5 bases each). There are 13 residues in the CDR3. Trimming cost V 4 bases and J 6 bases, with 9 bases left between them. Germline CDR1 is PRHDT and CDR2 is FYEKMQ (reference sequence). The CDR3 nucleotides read TGTGCCAGCAGCTATCAGGGACCCGGGGAGCTGTTTTTT. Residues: CASSYQGPGELFF.

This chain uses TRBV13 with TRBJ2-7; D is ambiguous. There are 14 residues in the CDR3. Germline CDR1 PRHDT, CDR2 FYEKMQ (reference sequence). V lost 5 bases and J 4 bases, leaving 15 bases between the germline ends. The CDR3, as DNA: TGTGCCAGCAGCCCCCCCGGTCAAGAATACGAGCAGTACTTC. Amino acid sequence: CASSPPGQEYEQYF.

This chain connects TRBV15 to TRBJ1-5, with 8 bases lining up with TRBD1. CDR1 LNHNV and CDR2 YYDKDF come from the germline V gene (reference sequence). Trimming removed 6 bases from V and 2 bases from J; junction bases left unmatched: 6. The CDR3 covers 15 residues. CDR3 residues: CATRVTGQGNQPQHF. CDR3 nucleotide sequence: TGTGCCACCAGAGTTACGGGACAGGGCAATCAGCCCCAGCATTTT.

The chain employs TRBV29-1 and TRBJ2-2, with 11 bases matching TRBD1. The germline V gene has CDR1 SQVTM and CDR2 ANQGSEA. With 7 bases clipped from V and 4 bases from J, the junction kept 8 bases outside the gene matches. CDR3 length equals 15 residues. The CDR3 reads CSGRTGTGGTGELFF. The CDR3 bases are TGCAGCGGACGAACCGGGACAGGGGGCACCGGGGAGCTGTTTTTT.

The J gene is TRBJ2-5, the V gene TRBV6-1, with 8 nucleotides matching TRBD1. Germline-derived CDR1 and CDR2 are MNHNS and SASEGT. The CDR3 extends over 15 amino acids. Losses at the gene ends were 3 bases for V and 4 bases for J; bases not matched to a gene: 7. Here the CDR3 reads CASSEGRGRRETQYF. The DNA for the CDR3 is TGTGCCAGCAGTGAGGGCAGGGGGCGGCGAGAGACCCAGTACTTC.